The 24 T cell receptor beta chains given below trace back to one sample, sequenced in a study of control samples from healthy donors and cancer patients. Data came from immunoSEQ multiplex PCR; TCRdb stores just in-frame clones and leaves some out. The sample has about 140,000 clones, 85% to 95% seen once. The sample comprised blood. The source of these receptors is a man aged 40-49 years in good health.

The V and J genes are TRBV27 and TRBJ1-5; 7 nucleotides align to TRBD1. Per germline, CDR1 MNHEY and CDR2 SMNVEV (reference sequence). Trimming removed 5 bases from V and 2 bases from J; junction bases left unmatched: 6. The length of the CDR3 is 15 residues. The CDR3 loop is CASSPRQGRNQPQHF. CDR3 coding DNA: TGTGCCAGCAGTCCTAGACAGGGCCGCAATCAGCCCCAGCATTTT.

The genes are TRBV28 and TRBJ2-5, with a possible D match to TRBD1 (6 bases). The CDR3 runs 15 residues. V lost 6 bases and J 4 bases, leaving 18 bases between the germline ends. The germline V gene has CDR1 MDHEN and CDR2 SYDVKM. CDR3 sequence reads: CASRSGAGSRETQYF. Written as DNA, the CDR3 is TGTGCCAGCAGGTCAGGGGCTGGGTCAAGAGAGACCCAGTACTTC.

This clone is a singleton in its sample. The chain is built from TRBV10-2 and TRBJ2-5; possibly TRBD1 for D (5 bases). The CDR3 totals 14 residues. Trimming stripped 0 bases from V and 2 bases from J, with 7 bases between. From germline, CDR1 is WSHSY and CDR2 SAAADI. CDR3 protein: CASSESGPQETQYF. The CDR3 coding sequence is TGCGCCAGCAGTGAGTCGGGGCCGCAAGAGACCCAGTACTTC.

The V and J genes are TRBV14 and TRBJ2-7; maybe TRBD1 (5 bases). The CDR3 consists of 18 residues. The germline V gene encodes CDR1 SGHDN and CDR2 FVKESK. V lost 1 base to trimming and J lost 3 bases, with 22 bases between them. CDR3 DNA sequence: TGTGCCAGCAGCCAAGCGAGCCTCTGGGGCGGTGTAGGCTACGAGCAGTACTTC. It yields the protein CASSQASLWGGVGYEQYF.

The chain recombines TRBV3-1 (or the pseudogene TRBV3-2) with TRBJ1-2, with a possible D match to TRBD1 (6 bases). The CDR3 consists of 16 residues. Germline V gene data show CDR1 as LGHDT and CDR2 as YNNKEL (reference sequence). Trimming left V 4 bases short and J 7 bases short, with 22 bases between. The CDR3 DNA follows: TGTGCCAGCAGCCCGAAGGAGGGACACCGTAAGGTTGGCTACACCTTC. Translating gives CASSPKEGHRKVGYTF.

The chain is built from TRBV9 and TRBJ1-4, with 8 positions matching TRBD1. V dropped 1 base and J dropped 7; count of bases not matched to a gene: 3. The CDR3 extends over 14 amino acids. Germline V lookup: CDR1 SGDLS, CDR2 YYNGEE. The CDR3: CASSVQGAGEKLFF. DNA for the CDR3: TGTGCCAGCAGCGTACAGGGGGCCGGTGAAAAACTGTTTTTT.

This clone was detected only once. The chain employs TRBV2 and TRBJ1-2, with a possible D match to TRBD1 (6 bases). V was clipped by 11 bases and J by 12 bases, with 16 bases between them. This CDR3 has 10 residues. CDR1 is SNHLY, CDR2 FYNNEI, per germline. CDR3 loop: CARTPQGHTF. The CDR3 DNA sequence: TGTGCCCGAACCCCACAGGGACACACCTTC.

This chain uses TRBV14 with TRBJ2-1, with D maybe TRBD2 (5 bases). This CDR3 is built from 16 residues. CDR1 is SGHDN and CDR2 is FVKESK in the germline V gene. V lost 0 bases and J lost 0, with 9 bases in between. CDR3 region: CASSQDRRSSYNEQFF. In DNA form, the CDR3 reads TGTGCCAGCAGCCAAGATCGGAGGAGCTCCTACAATGAGCAGTTCTTC. Variable domain in full (rest from reference TRBV14 and TRBJ2-1): EAGVTQFPSHSVIEKGQTVTLRCDPISGHDNLYWYRRVMGKEIKFLLHFVKESKQDESGMPNNRFLAERTGGTYSTLKVQPAELEDSGVYFCASSQDRRSSYNEQFFGPGTRLTVL.

The gene calls are TRBV2 and TRBJ2-4; 7 bases fit TRBD2. In germline, CDR1 is SNHLY, CDR2 FYNNEI. The CDR3 is 15 residues long. J gave up 3 bases and V 2 bases, and 4 bases lay outside the gene matches. CDR3 sequence: CASSEFGGGKNIQYF. The DNA of the CDR3 is TGTGCCAGCAGTGAATTTGGCGGGGGCAAAAACATTCAGTACTTC.

The rearrangement joins TRBV27 to TRBJ2-3; 8 bases map to TRBD2. V shed 4 bases and J 6 bases; nucleotides not matched to a gene: 9. Looked up from germline, CDR1 is MNHEY and CDR2 is SMNVEV (reference sequence). The CDR3 is made up of 15 amino acids. CDR3 residues: CASSSSSGLRDTQYF. The DNA for the CDR3 is TGTGCCAGCAGTTCCTCTAGCGGGCTAAGGGATACGCAGTATTTT.

The chain couples TRBV6-5 to TRBJ2-7; no reliable D call. Trimming removed 4 bases at V and 0 bases at J, with 7 bases between. The length of the CDR3 is 13 residues. In germline, CDR1 is MNHEY, CDR2 SVGAGI. The chain's CDR3 is CASSSTASYEQYF. The CDR3 DNA is TGTGCCAGCAGTTCGACGGCCTCCTACGAGCAGTACTTC.

This clone was observed a handful of times. This chain joins TRBV7-8 and TRBJ2-7; D is ambiguous. The CDR3 sequence is 11 residues long. V shed 5 bases and J shed 1 base, with 3 bases lying between them. The germline V gene encodes CDR1 SGHVS and CDR2 FQNEAQ. CDR3 nucleotides: TGTGCCAGCAGCGCGTCCTACGAGCAGTACTTC. Its translation: CASSASYEQYF. Variable domain in full (rest from reference TRBV7-8 and TRBJ2-7): GAGVSQSPRYKVAKRGQDVALRCDPISGHVSLFWYQQALGQGPEFLTYFQNEAQLDKSGLPSDRFFAERPEGSVSTLKIQRTQQEDSAVYLCASSASYEQYFGPGTRLTVT.

CDR3 bases: TGTGCCAGCAGTACCGACAGAGGCTATGGCTACACCTTC. This encodes CASSTDRGYGYTF. This rearrangement joins TRBV12-3 or TRBV12-4 to TRBJ1-2; D possibly corresponds to TRBD1 (5 bases). Trimming took 5 bases from V and 4 from J, leaving 11 bases between them. This CDR3 is 13 amino acids long.

The chain couples TRBV5-4 to TRBJ1-2; 12 positions agree with TRBD1. The germline V gene has CDR1 SGHNT and CDR2 YYREEE (reference sequence). This CDR3 is 16 amino acids long. Germline trimming cut 0 bases from V and 5 bases from J; bases unmatched to any gene: 5. The CDR3 loop is CASSLVGDRGHYGYTF. CDR3 sequence (DNA): TGTGCCAGCAGCTTGGTTGGGGACAGGGGGCATTATGGCTACACCTTC.

This clone was seen a handful of times. The chain combines TRBV2 with TRBJ2-2; 11 bases are a match to TRBD1. The J segment lost 9 bases and the V segment lost 2 bases, leaving 11 bases of the junction unmatched. The germline V gene encodes CDR1 SNHLY and CDR2 FYNNEI. The CDR3 extends over 17 amino acids. CDR3: CASSEPPGTGGRRELFF. In DNA form, the CDR3 reads TGTGCCAGCAGTGAACCCCCGGGGACAGGGGGTCGGAGGGAGCTGTTTTTT.

The chain links TRBV15 to TRBJ2-7; D may match TRBD1 or TRBD2 (5 bases each). The V end was cut by 1 base, the J end by 0 bases, with 7 bases between. Germline CDR1 is LNHNV and CDR2 is YYDKDF (reference sequence). The CDR3 has 14 residues. CDR3 amino acids: CATSRAGPSYEQYF. For the CDR3, the DNA is TGTGCCACCAGCAGAGCGGGGCCCTCCTACGAGCAGTACTTC.

The chain links TRBV5-1 to TRBJ1-1, with D tentatively TRBD1 (5 bases). The germline gives CDR1 SGHRS, CDR2 YFSETQ. Trimming cost V 9 bases and J 1 base, with 16 bases left between them. This CDR3 has 14 residues. CDR3 protein: CATRPFTGNTEAFF. The CDR3 DNA follows: TGCGCCACCCGACCCTTTACAGGGAACACTGAAGCTTTCTTT.

This chain's CDR3 is CASTQKNTEAFF. CDR3 DNA sequence: TGTGCCAGCACGCAAAAGAACACTGAAGCTTTCTTT. The chain couples TRBV2 to TRBJ1-1; D is unclear. Trimming cost V 7 bases and J 1 base, with 7 bases left between them. Germline-derived CDR1 and CDR2 are SNHLY and FYNNEI. CDR3 length: 12 amino acids.

The chain employs TRBV9 and TRBJ2-3; D is unclear. Trimming cost V 2 bases and J 2 bases, with 9 bases left between them. CDR1 is SGDLS, CDR2 YYNGEE, per germline. This CDR3 spans 14 amino acids. In DNA, the CDR3 is TGTGCCAGCAGCGTTTCAGCTGCCACAGATACGCAGTATTTT. Encoded protein: CASSVSAATDTQYF. Full variable domain (rest looked up from reference TRBV9 and TRBJ2-3): DSGVTQTPKHLITATGQRVTLRCSPRSGDLSVYWYQQSLDQGLQFLIQYYNGEERAKGNILERFSAQQFPDLHSELNLSSLELGDSALYFCASSVSAATDTQYFGPGTRLTVL.

This chain links TRBV4-2 with TRBJ1-3; D gene uncertain. Germline CDR1 reads LGHNA; CDR2 reads YNFKEQ. The CDR3 covers 17 residues. Trimming took off 0 bases at V and 0 bases at J, with 12 bases between the two ends. The CDR3 loop reads CASSQETGVSSGNTIYF. In nucleotides, the CDR3 is TGTGCCAGCAGCCAAGAGACGGGAGTTAGCTCTGGAAACACCATATATTTT.

The genes are TRBV29-1 and TRBJ2-5; a weak D match, TRBD2 (7 bases). There are 13 residues in the CDR3. In germline, CDR1 is SQVTM, CDR2 ANQGSEA. The ends were cut back, 4 bases at V and 4 bases at J, with 13 bases in the middle. DNA of the CDR3: TGCAGCGTTGGTGGCGGGGGCCTAGAGACCCAGTACTTC. Its translation is CSVGGGGLETQYF.

This chain connects TRBV4-1 to TRBJ1-2, with 7 bases lining up with TRBD1. The CDR3 is made up of 15 amino acids. The V gene's germline CDR1 is MGHRA and CDR2 YSYEKL. V lost 1 base, J lost 8 bases, and 10 bases stayed unmatched. The CDR3 loop is CASSQGYRGASGYTF. The CDR3 bases are TGCGCCAGCAGCCAAGGTTACAGGGGCGCGAGCGGCTACACCTTC.

The chain has TRBV6-5 and TRBJ1-1; 10 positions agree with TRBD1. CDR1 is MNHEY, CDR2 SVGAGI, per germline. The CDR3 totals 13 residues. After removal of 7 bases from V and 4 bases from J, the junction contained 3 bases not matched to a gene. Here the CDR3 reads CASTRTGGTEAFF. The CDR3 DNA is TGTGCCAGCACTAGGACAGGGGGCACTGAAGCTTTCTTT.

This clone appeared a single time. The rearrangement links TRBV4-1 to TRBJ1-1, with D hard to call. CDR3 length: 12 amino acids. V shed 2 bases and J shed 10 bases, with 11 bases lying between them. Germline V gene sequence: CDR1 MGHRA, CDR2 YSYEKL. The CDR3 loop is CASSQRAHGAFF. In nucleotides, the CDR3 is TGCGCCAGCAGCCAACGTGCCCATGGAGCTTTCTTT.